These 2 T cell receptor beta chains share one sample of origin, sequenced in a study of blood T cell repertoires in COVID-19. Repertoires were generated with immunoSEQ multiplex PCR, while TCRdb's copy carries only in-frame clones and drops some. The table includes about 80,000 clones, around 78% detected once. The sample was peripheral blood. The receptors originated from a human donor in a cohort sampled during active COVID-19.

The CDR3, as DNA: TGTGCCAGCAGCTCAACGGGAGCCCCACACTACGAGCAGTACGTC. Protein sequence: CASSSTGAPHYEQYV. The genes are TRBV7-9 and TRBJ2-7, with D perhaps matching TRBD2 (6 bases). The V end lost 4 bases, the J end lost 3 bases, and 16 bases lay between the germline ends. The CDR3 loop spans 15 amino acids. CDR1 and CDR2 from the germline V gene are SEHNR and FQNEAQ (reference sequence).

The V gene is TRBV12-3 or TRBV12-4, the J gene TRBJ2-7, with 8 bases matching TRBD1. The CDR3 sequence is 13 residues long. The ends lost 6 bases at V and 2 bases at J; junction bases unmatched: 3. This CDR3 is CASSRTGPYEQYF. As DNA, the CDR3 is TGTGCCAGCAGCCGGACAGGGCCCTACGAGCAGTACTTC.